This TCR beta chain was sequenced in a study of beta chain features in type 1 diabetes (dated 2018 in TCRdb). General notes on the study: Mean age, gender distribution, total cell number and subset yield did not differ between patients and healthy donors. Regulatory and stem cell-like memory subsets were obtained from only 8 patients and about eight healthy donors, while naive and central memory subsets were obtained from all 28 donors. A total of roughly 99 million sorted cells were examined across all samples, and the number of cells per subset was strongly correlated with RNA yield. In the study, recently diagnosed type 1 diabetes patients and matched healthy donors were compared on the TCRB repertoires of their sorted circulating CD4+ T cell subsets.

The High Capacity cDNA Reverse Transcription Kit was used to reverse transcribe all of the isolated RNA, meaning that expressed TCRB transcripts were what got sequenced. Naive, central memory and regulatory T cell samples underwent deep immunoSEQ sequencing, averaging roughly 3.3 million total reads per sample. Sorted cells were lysed in RLT buffer, and RNA was extracted using DNase-treated RNeasy Micro or Mini kits according to cell number. To prevent cross-contamination, every cell subset was processed on its own, while patient and healthy donor samples were processed together. The immunoSEQ multiplex PCR was used to amplify TCRB sequences from cDNA, yielding 87-bp fragments that span the CDR3 region. The amplicons were sequenced using the Illumina HiSeq platform. As for the original processing: Synthetic template baselines were used to correct PCR bias computationally, reads within Hamming distance 2 were collapsed, and singletons that could not be merged were discarded. Reads were aligned against IMGT to assign V, D and J genes, CDR3 length and insertions or deletions at six rearrangement sites. Within each subset, clonotype counts were normalized to the number of sorted cells before true diversity and Gini coefficients were calculated with the tcR R package. The overlap coefficient, calculated on TCRB nucleotide sequences, was used to quantify repertoire sharing. Out-of-frame TCRB sequences from naive cells were analyzed to stand in for the pre-selection repertoire. The table was pulled from immuneACCESS by TCRdb, which kept in-frame rearrangements only. Such tables lose some clones; where checked, under half of the loss comes from unresolved V genes, and the rest has no known cause. V and J calls and clone size are given by that table; D and trimming were obtained from the DNA. In all, the sample holds 330,000 or so clones, and roughly 12% of those were seen once. The biggest ten clones account for about 0.01% of the sample.

This clone has more than one count but fewer than ten. Its target antigen remains unknown. The sample holds no much larger clone one base away, and base qualities are not on file. Counted from cysteine to phenylalanine, this CDR3 has 14 amino acids. The read is trimmed to its CDR3 DNA, 42 bases read in frame from base 1. V is pared back by 4 bases and J by 3 bases, with 12 bases lying between the germline termini. Looking up the germline V gene yields CDR1 MDHEN and CDR2 SYDVKM. Study-wide findings and limitations: A moderate but significant shortening of TCRB CDR3 length was observed in type 1 diabetes patients in all four CD4+ subsets. Naive, central memory and regulatory TCRB repertoires appeared to be more alike among patients than among healthy donors. Sequencing cDNA rather than genomic DNA could over-represent highly expressing activated cells, although activation and CD3 levels did not differ between groups. Fewer insertions and more nucleotide deletions at VDJ recombination sites were observed in patients with type 1 diabetes, implying thymic rearrangement abnormalities. PCR may preferentially amplify shorter templates, but because patient and control samples were amplified and corrected together, any resulting skew would affect both groups equally. HLA sub-analyses involved small numbers of individuals, so any influence of HLA type on TCRB rearrangement remained unresolved.

Each donor gave one peripheral blood draw, averaging around 0.11 L, which was collected into heparinised tubes. Naive, central memory, regulatory and stem cell-like memory CD4+ T cells were sorted on a BD FACSAria II using a panel including CD45RO, CCR7, CD25, CD127, CD95 and CD27. Purity was above 98% for every sorted population. PBMCs were isolated right away by Lymphoprep density gradient centrifugation and were stained directly, without culture. Samples were stained and sorted in pairs, with one healthy donor and one patient per experiment, so that batch effects were minimized. The clonotype was recovered from a woman younger than 30 with type 1 diabetes. Sequenced sample: naive CD4+ T cells from blood. This specimen's cell subset or site label, per the study, means: true naive CD4+ T cells. This receptor chain uses TRBV28 and TRBJ2-5; TRBD1 is a weak D gene call, 5 bases matching. This receptor carries the CDR3 CASSSITGEETQYF. The DNA reads TGTGCCAGCAGTTCAATAACAGGAGAAGAGACCCAGTACTTC.